The TCR beta chain under discussion was sequenced for a study of response to subunit inactivated influenza vaccine. TCRdb re-called the RT-PCR reads with MiXCR, one entry per CDR3 protein. The table has about 780,000 distinct CDR3 sequences, under 20% seen once. Losses at the gene ends were 0 bases for V and 2 bases for J; bases not matched to a gene: 0. This CDR3 comprises 15 residues. Per germline, CDR1 DFQATT and CDR2 SNEGSKA (reference sequence). The starting material was PBMCs from blood, obtained more than 4 days after vaccination. This clonotype was obtained from a man aged 45-60 years who received an inactivated influenza vaccine. The J gene is TRBJ2-5, the V gene TRBV20-1; 13 nucleotides match TRBD2. CDR3 amino acids: CSARELAGGQETQYF. Here the CDR3 DNA reads TGCAGTGCTAGAGAACTAGCGGGAGGGCAAGAGACCCAGTACTTC.